This T cell receptor beta chain was recovered during a study of T cell changes during pregnancy in multiple sclerosis. The data were produced by immunoSEQ multiplex PCR, yet TCRdb's version contains in-frame clones alone and is incomplete. The data show tens of thousands of clones, nearly 95% seen once. Germline-derived CDR1 and CDR2 are SQVTM and ANQGSEA. Trimming took 4 bases from V and 2 from J, leaving 6 bases between them. There are 12 residues in the CDR3. The TCR sequence derives from a female donor in good health, enrolled as a control in a pregnancy study. Material: CD4+ T cells from peripheral blood mononuclear cells, obtained in the third trimester of pregnancy. The J gene is TRBJ2-1, the V gene TRBV29-1; D ambiguous. The CDR3 is CSVGAAYNEQFF. CDR3 in DNA: TGCAGCGTTGGGGCCGCCTACAATGAGCAGTTCTTC.